This T cell receptor (beta chain) is from a study of graft-versus-host responses after intestinal transplantation. Study-wide background: Induction using anti-thymocyte globulin, followed by tacrolimus and steroids for approximately 3 years, was given to all recipients.

V lost 2 bases and J lost 3, with 17 bases in between. The CDR3 loop spans 17 amino acids. CDR1 is SEHNR, CDR2 FQNEAQ, per germline (reference sequence). About this clone itself: The antigen is undetermined.

Clones were read by immunoSEQ multiplex PCR, and TCRdb kept only the in-frame ones, dropping some. In the table there are some 110,000 clones, more than 85% of which are singletons. The sequence derives from a human donor who was the organ donor for an intestinal transplant. The sample consisted of unstimulated CD8+ T cells sorted from spleen or lymph node cells, taken before transplant. The rearrangement joins TRBV7-9 to TRBJ2-1; D is ambiguous. The CDR3: CASSLLNPRAGYNEQFF. The CDR3 region has the DNA TGTGCCAGCAGCTTATTAAATCCGAGAGCAGGCTACAATGAGCAGTTCTTC.